Each of the 26 T cell receptor beta chains below was sequenced from the same sample in a study of cytomegalovirus exposure and HLA in healthy donors. Here immunoSEQ multiplex PCR was the method, and the copy in TCRdb shows in-frame clones only, minus some. In the table there are roughly 100,000 clones, roughly 95% of which are singletons. The sequencing sample was made of PBMCs. All receptors derive from a woman under 30 in good health and CMV-seronegative.

The rearrangement uses TRBV15 and TRBJ2-7, with a weak D call TRBD1 (6 bases). The germline V gene encodes CDR1 LNHNV and CDR2 YYDKDF (reference sequence). The CDR3 spans 14 residues. V was clipped by 3 bases and J by 7 bases, with 16 bases between them. The CDR3 DNA reads TGTGCCACCAGCAGCGACAGGTATAGGGGGGAGCAGTACTTC. This sequence encodes CATSSDRYRGEQYF.

This chain uses TRBV29-1 with TRBJ2-2; 7 bases are a match to TRBD2. With 7 bases clipped from V and 6 bases from J, the junction kept 11 bases outside the gene matches. Germline V lookup: CDR1 SQVTM, CDR2 ANQGSEA. The CDR3 covers 14 residues. CDR3 in DNA: TGCAGCGCCGAGGGACTATCGGATCCCGGGGAGCTGTTTTTT. Amino acids: CSAEGLSDPGELFF.

CDR3 in amino acids: CASSSNRDSPWNEQFF. The CDR3 DNA sequence: TGTGCCAGCAGCTCAAACCGGGACTCGCCGTGGAATGAGCAGTTCTTC. V and J are TRBV7-9 and TRBJ2-1; possible D gene TRBD2, 6 bases. Germline V lookup: CDR1 SEHNR, CDR2 FQNEAQ (reference sequence). This CDR3 region has 16 residues. V was shortened by 4 bases and J by 7 bases, with 20 bases between the two germline ends.

In its sample, this clone was seen a few times. The rearrangement links TRBV25-1 to TRBJ2-7; D remains unclear. Trimming pared 3 bases from V and 3 bases from J, leaving 9 bases between. There are 13 residues in the CDR3. CDR1 is MGHDK and CDR2 is SYGVNS in the germline V gene. The CDR3 DNA reads as TGTGCCAGCAGTGATGGTCGGAGCTACGAGCAGTACTTC. Translation gives CASSDGRSYEQYF.

The chain links TRBV4-1 to TRBJ1-2; TRBD1 agrees at 7 bases. Germline CDR1 is MGHRA and CDR2 is YSYEKL. CDR3 size: 15 residues. The ends lost 0 bases at V and 6 bases at J; junction bases unmatched: 7. CDR3 in DNA: TGCGCCAGCAGCCAAGACCGGGACAGACTGAATGGCTACACCTTC. This translates into CASSQDRDRLNGYTF.

V and J are TRBV19 and TRBJ2-7, with D tentatively TRBD1 (5 bases). This CDR3 spans 13 amino acids. V gave up 5 bases and J gave up 3 bases, with 11 bases separating them. Germline V gives CDR1 LNHDA, CDR2 SQIVND (reference sequence). The CDR3 here is CASSATDYYEQYF. CDR3 bases: TGTGCCAGTAGTGCGACAGATTACTACGAGCAGTACTTC.

The DNA of the CDR3 is TGTGCCAGCAGCTTCTCGACGGGAATTGGCACAGATACGCAGTATTTT. This codes for CASSFSTGIGTDTQYF. The rearrangement joins TRBV7-3 to TRBJ2-3; a weak D match, TRBD2 (5 bases). This CDR3 comprises 16 residues. Trimming pared 3 bases from V and 1 base from J, leaving 14 bases between. Looked up from germline, CDR1 is SGHTA and CDR2 is FQGTGA.

The chain recombines TRBV5-1 with TRBJ1-1; no definite D call. V lost 4 bases, J lost 0 bases, and 10 bases lay in between. Germline loops: CDR1 SGHRS, CDR2 YFSETQ. The CDR3 consists of 14 residues. The CDR3 reads CASSPGDLNTEAFF. As DNA, the CDR3 is TGCGCCAGCAGCCCGGGAGATTTGAACACTGAAGCTTTCTTT.

V is TRBV19 and J is TRBJ1-3; no clear D gene. V was shortened by 1 base and J by 1 base, with 8 bases between the two germline ends. The CDR3 runs to 15 residues. CDR1 LNHDA and CDR2 SQIVND come from the germline V gene (reference sequence). DNA for the CDR3: TGTGCCAGTAGTATAGGCGGGGATTCTGGAAACACCATATATTTT. Protein: CASSIGGDSGNTIYF.

The chain combines TRBV5-1 with TRBJ2-3; 14 nucleotides match TRBD2. The germline V gene encodes CDR1 SGHRS and CDR2 YFSETQ. This CDR3 comprises 18 residues. With V trimmed by 0 bases and J by 4 bases, 7 bases remained unmatched. CDR3 DNA sequence: TGCGCCAGCAGCTTGGGACTAGCGGGAGGGCCGGAGGCAGATACGCAGTATTTT. This gives the protein CASSLGLAGGPEADTQYF.

This clone was seen just once. The chain has TRBV30 and TRBJ2-3; 7 bases fit TRBD2. Per germline, CDR1 GTSNPN and CDR2 SVGIG (reference sequence). J was trimmed by 5 bases and V by 0 bases; bases with no gene match: 2. This CDR3 comprises 13 residues. CDR3 region: CAWSVGGGDTQYF. CDR3 nucleotide sequence: TGTGCCTGGAGTGTTGGGGGGGGAGATACGCAGTATTTT.

The chain carries TRBV4-1 and TRBJ2-7; 8 bases are shared with TRBD1. Unmatched junction bases numbered 7, after V lost 3 bases and J lost 0 bases. The CDR3 has 16 amino acids. Germline CDR1 and CDR2: MGHRA and YSYEKL. For the CDR3, the DNA is TGCGCCAGCAGCCAGTCGGGACAGGCTAGCTCCTACGAGCAGTACTTC. Protein product: CASSQSGQASSYEQYF.

The chain is built from TRBV2 and TRBJ2-1; 9 nucleotides match TRBD2. With V trimmed by 2 bases and J by 10 bases, 3 bases remained unmatched. Germline V CDR1 and CDR2: SNHLY, FYNNEI. The length of the CDR3 is 13 residues. CDR3 sequence (DNA): TGTGCCAGCAGTGAACCCCTAGCGGGGGAGCAGTTCTTC. Encoded protein: CASSEPLAGEQFF.

This chain joins TRBV28 and TRBJ2-7; 10 nucleotides align to TRBD1. Germline lookup yields CDR1 MDHEN and CDR2 SYDVKM. Losses at the gene ends were 5 bases for V and 6 bases for J; bases not matched to a gene: 10. The CDR3 loop spans 15 amino acids. For the CDR3, the DNA is TGTGCCAGCAGTCCTCCGGGACAGGGGTGGAGCGAGCAGTACTTC. This gives the protein CASSPPGQGWSEQYF.

The gene calls are TRBV5-1 and TRBJ2-3, with D possibly being TRBD2 (5 bases). Germline loops: CDR1 SGHRS, CDR2 YFSETQ. The germline V and J ends were trimmed by 0 bases and 5 bases, with 10 bases remaining between them. The CDR3 length is 14 residues. The CDR3 protein is CASSLEREKDTQYF. Written as DNA, the CDR3 is TGCGCCAGCAGCTTGGAACGGGAAAAAGATACGCAGTATTTT.

This clone has just one count. CDR3 nucleotides: TGTGCCAGCAGTGAATCGGGACTTGGACAGCAGTACTTC. Its protein is CASSESGLGQQYF. The chain combines TRBV6-1 with TRBJ2-7; TRBD2 might be the D (6 bases). Trimming took 2 bases from V and 8 from J, leaving 13 bases between them. The germline CDR1 and CDR2 sequences are MNHNS and SASEGT. The CDR3 covers 13 residues.

The genes are TRBV29-1 and TRBJ1-2; D remains unclear. The germline CDR1 and CDR2 sequences are SQVTM and ANQGSEA. The length of the CDR3 is 12 residues. V was shortened by 4 bases and J by 4 bases, with 10 bases between the two germline ends. This CDR3 is CSVALWAYGYTF. The CDR3, as DNA: TGCAGCGTTGCGTTGTGGGCCTATGGCTACACCTTC.

The gene calls are TRBV7-9 and TRBJ1-5; unclear D gene. V was cut by 2 bases and J by 4 bases, with 3 bases left in between. The germline CDR1 and CDR2 sequences are SEHNR and FQNEAQ (reference sequence). The CDR3 is made up of 12 amino acids. The CDR3 reads CASSLLNQPQHF. The CDR3 DNA reads TGTGCCAGCAGCTTACTAAATCAGCCCCAGCATTTT.

The gene calls are TRBV2 and TRBJ2-7; no clear D gene. V was cut by 4 bases and J by 6 bases, with 4 bases left in between. The CDR3 sequence is 10 residues long. CDR1 is SNHLY and CDR2 is FYNNEI in the germline V gene. The CDR3 spells CASSAFEQYF. CDR3 DNA: TGTGCCAGCAGTGCTTTCGAGCAGTACTTC.

The V and J genes are TRBV9 and TRBJ1-2; D perhaps matches TRBD1 (5 bases). V lost 6 bases, J lost 8 bases, and 14 bases lay in between. Germline values: CDR1 SGDLS, CDR2 YYNGEE. The length of the CDR3 is 12 residues. CDR3 sequence (DNA): TGTGCCAGCAAAGACAACAGGCTAGGCTACACCTTC. Protein product: CASKDNRLGYTF.

Regarding this clone: An end of the junction differs from the germline gene, which may be a read error. The chain is built from TRBV7-7 and TRBJ2-5; 9 nucleotides align to TRBD1. There are 16 residues in the CDR3. Per the germline V gene, CDR1 is SSHAT and CDR2 is FNYEAQ (reference sequence). This chain's CDR3 is CASSQGGTGFRETQYF. CDR3 bases: TGTGCTAGCAGCCAAGGCGGGACAGGGTTCCGGGAGACCCAGTACTTC.

The chain couples TRBV14 to TRBJ2-2; possible D gene TRBD1, 5 bases. The V gene lost 2 bases and the J gene lost 1 base, with 8 bases spanning the gap. The CDR3 totals 15 residues. The germline V gene has CDR1 SGHDN and CDR2 FVKESK. CDR3 sequence reads: CASSQRRENTGELFF. The CDR3, as DNA: TGTGCCAGCAGCCAACGCAGGGAGAACACCGGGGAGCTGTTTTTT.

The V and J genes are TRBV4-1 and TRBJ2-5; 8 positions agree with TRBD1. V gave up 1 base and J gave up 0 bases; unmatched junction bases: 7. The CDR3 spans 17 residues. CDR1 and CDR2 from the germline V gene are MGHRA and YSYEKL. The DNA for the CDR3 is TGCGCCAGCAGCCAAGTCTTTCGACAGGGGTACCAAGAGACCCAGTACTTC. Residues: CASSQVFRQGYQETQYF.

The chain links TRBV28 to TRBJ2-1, with D perhaps matching TRBD1 (6 bases). Germline V lookup: CDR1 MDHEN, CDR2 SYDVKM. Trimming cost V 7 bases and J 6 bases, with 16 bases left between them. This CDR3 has 14 residues. CDR3 bases: TGTGCCAGCACCGGGCAGGGGCCTGGCAATGAGCAGTTCTTC. It codes for CASTGQGPGNEQFF.

J is TRBJ1-2 and V is TRBV27, with a tentative D call TRBD1 (5 bases). This CDR3 is built from 12 residues. Germline V lookup: CDR1 MNHEY, CDR2 SMNVEV (reference sequence). Trimming left V 6 bases short and J 7 bases short, with 12 bases between. Written as DNA, the CDR3 is TGTGCCAGCAGGCAAGGGGCGTTTGGCTACACCTTC. This codes for CASRQGAFGYTF.

This chain links TRBV5-1 with TRBJ1-1; 10 nucleotides match TRBD1. CDR3 length equals 12 residues. Germline CDR1 and CDR2: SGHRS and YFSETQ. The J segment lost 7 bases and the V segment lost 6 bases, leaving 3 bases of the junction unmatched. The CDR3 nucleotides are TGCGCCAGCACCGGACAGGGGGTTGAAGCTTTCTTT. It is translated as CASTGQGVEAFF.